These T cell receptor beta chains were read from a single sample in a study of lymphopenia after photon versus proton radiotherapy. The repertoire was sequenced with immunoSEQ multiplex PCR; TCRdb's copy has only in-frame clones and lacks some. The sample has about 16,000 clones; 85% to 90% are singletons. Source: peripheral blood, taken from a patient treated with proton-based radiotherapy. The receptors derive from a man in his 70s with pancreatic cancer. Both conserved end residues are part of each CDR3. D genes are given only for firm matches. Not every row has a clone size; where given, it reads once, few, many or a size class.

D,V,size,J,DNA,CDR3
TRBD2,TRBV30,.,TRBJ2-7,TGTGCCTGGACGGGACTAGCGGGCGACTACGAGCAGTACTTC,CAWTGLAGDYEQYF
.,TRBV5-6,.,TRBJ2-5,TGTGCCAGCAGCTTGGAGAAGACCCAGTACTTC,CASSLEKTQYF
.,TRBV9,.,TRBJ1-3,TGTGCCAGCAGCGTAGCTGCAGGGCCTTATGGAAACACCATATATTTT,CASSVAAGPYGNTIYF
.,TRBV27,once,TRBJ2-2,TGTGCCAGCAGTTTATCAGCCGGGGAGCTGTTTTTT,CASSLSAGELFF
.,TRBV2,.,TRBJ1-5,TGTGCCAGCAGTGGCCAAACCCGGGCGCCCCAGCATTTT,CASSGQTRAPQHF
.,TRBV19,once,TRBJ2-7,TGTGCCAGCCGCTCTCGGGCGGGCTCCTACGAGCAGTACTTC,CASRSRAGSYEQYF
TRBD2,TRBV19,.,TRBJ2-3,TGTGCCAGTAGTATAGCGGGCGGGGGATCAGATACGCAGTATTTT,CASSIAGGGSDTQYF
.,TRBV5-6,.,TRBJ2-7,TGTGCCAGCAGCCCACCCTATTGGGGGTACTCCTACGAGCAGTACTTC,CASSPPYWGYSYEQYF
.,TRBV11-2,.,TRBJ1-2,TGTGCCAGCAGCTTAATGGGTGGTTATTATGGCTACACCTTC,CASSLMGGYYGYTF
TRBD1,TRBV11-3,once,TRBJ2-6,TGTGCCAGCAGCCCAAGGACAGGGAAATTATCTGGGGCCAACGTCCTGACTTTC,CASSPRTGKLSGANVLTF
.,TRBV11-3,.,TRBJ2-5,TGTGCCAGCAGCACGCCGGACAGAGAGACCCAGTACTTC,CASSTPDRETQYF
.,TRBV11-2,.,TRBJ2-5,TGTGCCAGCAGCTTAATCGGAGCGGCGCAAGAGACCCAGTACTTC,CASSLIGAAQETQYF
.,TRBV11-2,.,TRBJ1-2,TGTGCCACCTCACCGGGACCTAACTATGGCTACACCTTC,CATSPGPNYGYTF
TRBD1,TRBV7-4,.,TRBJ1-2,TGTGCCAGCAGCAAACGAAGAGCCGGACAGGAAAAAGTGAACTACACCTTC,CASSKRRAGQEKVNYTF
.,TRBV2,.,TRBJ1-1,TGTGCCAGCAGGGACCTCTCACCAGCCGACACTGAAGCTTTCTTT,CASRDLSPADTEAFF
.,TRBV21-1,.,TRBJ1-1,TGCCTCACCGGGACAGATGAAGCTTTCTTT,CLTGTDEAFF
.,TRBV7-2,.,TRBJ1-2,TGTGCCAGCAGCGAGATCTCCGGGCCCTATGGCTACACCTTC,CASSEISGPYGYTF
.,TRBV12-2,.,TRBJ2-2,TGTGCAAGTCGCTCACGCTCGAGTTCTTGTACGAACACCGGGGAGCTGTTTTTT,CASRSRSSSCTNTGELFF
.,TRBV6-4,.,TRBJ2-7,TGTGCCAGCAGGATATACCCCTCCTACGAGCAGTACTTC,CASRIYPSYEQYF
.,TRBV5-1,once,TRBJ1-1,TGCGCCAGCAGCCGAGACAGACCGGGGACTGAAGCTTTCTTT,CASSRDRPGTEAFF
TRBD1,TRBV19,.,TRBJ2-2,TGTGCCAGTAGTAAGGACAGGGCCTCCGGGGAGCTGTTTTTT,CASSKDRASGELFF
.,TRBV27,.,TRBJ1-6,TGTGCCAGCACCACGACAGGCAATAATTCACCCCTCCACTTT,CASTTTGNNSPLHF
.,TRBV9,.,TRBJ2-3,TGTGCCAGCAGCGTGGTGGGGTCGGGGACAGATACGCAGTATTTT,CASSVVGSGTDTQYF
.,TRBV18,.,TRBJ1-1,TGTGCCAGCTCACCTCCCCCGGTGCGAGGAAACACTGAAGCTTTCTTT,CASSPPPVRGNTEAFF
TRBD1,TRBV28,once,TRBJ1-5,TGTGCCAGCAGCTCTTCTGACAGGGGTTACCGTAATCAGCCCCAGCATTTT,CASSSSDRGYRNQPQHF
.,TRBV7-9,.,TRBJ1-1,TGTGCCAGCAGGCACCCGGGCGGTGGAGGGTACACTGAAGCTTTCTTT,CASRHPGGGGYTEAFF
.,TRBV30,.,TRBJ1-5,TGTGCCTGGAGTTGGGGGAATCAGCCCCAGCATTTT,CAWSWGNQPQHF
TRBD1,TRBV5-4,.,TRBJ1-1,TGTGCCAGCAGCATGGGACAGCTGAACACTGAAGCTTTCTTT,CASSMGQLNTEAFF
TRBD1,TRBV30,.,TRBJ1-1,TGTGCCTGGAGTCGGACAGGGGGGACTGAAGCTTTCTTT,CAWSRTGGTEAFF
TRBD1,TRBV2,.,TRBJ1-5,TGTGCCAGCAGAGCGACAGGGTTGGGGAATCAGCCCCAGCATTTT,CASRATGLGNQPQHF
.,TRBV5-5,.,TRBJ2-1,TGTGCCAGCAGCCATGGACAGGGAGGGCAGGCGGGGTTCACAGAGCAGTTCTTC,CASSHGQGGQAGFTEQFF
TRBD1,TRBV19,.,TRBJ1-5,TGTGCCAGTAGTATAGGGGGACAGGGGGCCGGTCAGCCCCAGCATTTT,CASSIGGQGAGQPQHF
TRBD1,TRBV29-1,once,TRBJ2-7,TGCAGCGTTCAAACAGGGGGGACCTACGAGCAGTACTTC,CSVQTGGTYEQYF